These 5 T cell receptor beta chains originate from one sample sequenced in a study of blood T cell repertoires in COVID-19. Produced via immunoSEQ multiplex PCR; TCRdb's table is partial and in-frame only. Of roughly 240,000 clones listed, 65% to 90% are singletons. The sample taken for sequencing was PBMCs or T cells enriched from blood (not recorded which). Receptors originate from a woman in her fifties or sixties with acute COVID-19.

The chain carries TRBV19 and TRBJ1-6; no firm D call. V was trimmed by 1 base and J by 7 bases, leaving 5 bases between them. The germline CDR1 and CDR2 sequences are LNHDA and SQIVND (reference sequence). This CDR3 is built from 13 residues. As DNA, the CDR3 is TGTGCCAGTAGTATAGTGAGGAATTCACCCCTCCACTTT. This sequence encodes CASSIVRNSPLHF. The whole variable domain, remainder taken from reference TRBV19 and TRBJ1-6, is DGGITQSPKYLFRKEGQNVTLSCEQNLNHDAMYWYRQDPGQGLRLIYYSQIVNDFQKGDIAEGYSVSREKKESFPLTVTSAQKNPTAFYLCASSIVRNSPLHFGNGTRLTVT.

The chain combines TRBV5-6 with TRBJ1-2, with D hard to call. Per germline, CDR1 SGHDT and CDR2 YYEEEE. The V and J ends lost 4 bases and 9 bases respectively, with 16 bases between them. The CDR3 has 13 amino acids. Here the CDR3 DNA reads TGTGCCAGCAGCCTTGGACGGGATGGGCGCTACACCTTC. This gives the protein CASSLGRDGRYTF.

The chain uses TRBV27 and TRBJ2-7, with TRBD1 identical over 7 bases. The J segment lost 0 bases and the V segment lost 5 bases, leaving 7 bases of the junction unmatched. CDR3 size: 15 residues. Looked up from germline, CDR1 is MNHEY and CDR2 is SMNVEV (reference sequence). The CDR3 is CASSARQGVSYEQYF. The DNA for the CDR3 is TGTGCCAGCAGTGCACGACAGGGCGTCTCCTACGAGCAGTACTTC.

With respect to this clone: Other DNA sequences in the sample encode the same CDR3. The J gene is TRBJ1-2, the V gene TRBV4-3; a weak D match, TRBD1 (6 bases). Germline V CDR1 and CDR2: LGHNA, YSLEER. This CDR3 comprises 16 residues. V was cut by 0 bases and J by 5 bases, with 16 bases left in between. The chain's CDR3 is CASSQDRNRDNYGYTF. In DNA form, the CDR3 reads TGCGCCAGCAGCCAAGATAGGAACAGGGATAATTATGGCTACACCTTC.

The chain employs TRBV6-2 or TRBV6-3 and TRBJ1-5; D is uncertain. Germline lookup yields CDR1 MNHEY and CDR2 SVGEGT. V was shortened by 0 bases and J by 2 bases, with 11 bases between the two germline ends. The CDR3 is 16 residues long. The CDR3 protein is CASSYSTLTGNQPQHF. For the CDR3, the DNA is TGTGCCAGCAGTTACTCGACCCTCACAGGCAATCAGCCCCAGCATTTT.